These T cell receptor beta chains were read from a single sample in a study of T cell responses to AZD1222 COVID-19 vaccine. TCRdb's copy holds only in-frame clones and misses some; the assay was immunoSEQ multiplex PCR. Of 95,000 to 110,000 clones in the sample, about 90% were seen once. The source was peripheral blood, collected on day 0 of AZD1222 vaccination. These receptors were collected from an adult in good health. CDR3s include the opening cysteine and the closing phenylalanine or tryptophan. Each record gives: clone size, J gene, V gene, D gene, CDR3 protein, CDR3 DNA. The D gene is left open where the match is weak. Only some rows state a clone size, as once, few, many or a class for expanded clones.

size: NA
J: TRBJ2-1
V: TRBV2
D: TRBD1
CDR3: CASSNPGQGIEQFF
DNA: TGTGCCAGCAGCAATCCGGGACAGGGGATTGAGCAGTTCTTC

size: NA
J: TRBJ1-3
V: TRBV6-4
D: TRBD1
CDR3: CASRQSQGAGGNTIYF
DNA: TGTGCCAGCAGACAGTCCCAGGGGGCAGGGGGAAACACCATATATTTT

size: NA
J: TRBJ2-7
V: TRBV5-1
D: NA
CDR3: CASSLDRTRGEQYF
DNA: TGCGCCAGCAGCTTGGACAGGACCCGCGGCGAGCAGTACTTC

size: NA
J: TRBJ2-2
V: TRBV7-3
D: TRBD1
CDR3: CASSFAGQGTGELFF
DNA: TGTGCCAGCAGCTTTGCAGGACAGGGGACCGGGGAGCTGTTTTTT

size: NA
J: TRBJ2-1
V: TRBV3-1/TRBV3-2
D: TRBD1
CDR3: CASSKTTGGREQFF
DNA: TGTGCCAGCAGTAAAACGACAGGGGGCAGGGAGCAGTTCTTC

size: NA
J: TRBJ2-3
V: TRBV4-3
D: TRBD1
CDR3: CASGTESTDTQYF
DNA: TGCGCCAGCGGGACAGAGAGCACAGATACGCAGTATTTT

size: NA
J: TRBJ2-5
V: TRBV29-1
D: NA
CDR3: CSVDREVEETQYF
DNA: TGCAGCGTAGACAGGGAGGTAGAGGAGACCCAGTACTTC

size: NA
J: TRBJ2-5
V: TRBV12-5
D: NA
CDR3: CASGFGNSGYQETQYF
DNA: TGTGCTAGTGGTTTCGGTAATAGCGGCTACCAAGAGACCCAGTACTTC

size: NA
J: TRBJ2-7
V: TRBV27
D: NA
CDR3: CASSLYPSYEQYF
DNA: TGTGCCAGCAGTTTATACCCCTCCTACGAGCAGTACTTC

size: NA
J: TRBJ1-6
V: TRBV2
D: NA
CDR3: CASGSSGPNGHF
DNA: TGTGCCAGCGGGTCTTCTGGGCCGAATGGGCACTTT

size: NA
J: TRBJ1-1
V: TRBV9
D: NA
CDR3: CASSASYRVDTEAFF
DNA: TGTGCCAGCAGCGCATCATACAGGGTTGACACTGAAGCTTTCTTT

size: NA
J: TRBJ2-5
V: TRBV28
D: NA
CDR3: CASSYLGDVETQYF
DNA: TGTGCCAGCAGTTACCTAGGGGATGTGGAGACCCAGTACTTC

size: NA
J: TRBJ2-2
V: TRBV11-3
D: TRBD2
CDR3: CASSLDMASGLIGELFF
DNA: TGTGCCAGCAGCTTAGATATGGCTAGCGGATTGATCGGGGAGCTGTTTTTT

size: NA
J: TRBJ2-1
V: TRBV7-3
D: TRBD1
CDR3: CASSSWTGGSYNEQFF
DNA: TGTGCCAGCAGTTCTTGGACAGGGGGCTCCTACAATGAGCAGTTCTTC

size: NA
J: TRBJ1-4
V: TRBV28
D: NA
CDR3: CASSSPVTNEKLFF
DNA: TGTGCCAGCAGTTCCCCAGTAACTAATGAAAAACTGTTTTTT

size: NA
J: TRBJ1-4
V: TRBV30
D: TRBD1
CDR3: CAWSVGGGGEKLFF
DNA: TGTGCCTGGAGTGTTGGAGGGGGCGGTGAAAAACTGTTTTTT

size: NA
J: TRBJ1-2
V: TRBV18
D: NA
CDR3: CASSPAQGYNSGYGYTF
DNA: TGTGCCAGCTCACCAGCACAGGGATATAATTCGGGGTATGGCTACACCTTC

size: once
J: TRBJ1-2
V: TRBV5-1
D: NA
CDR3: CASSQEGDSGDGYTF
DNA: TGCGCCAGCAGCCAGGAGGGGGATTCAGGGGATGGCTACACCTTC

size: NA
J: TRBJ2-7
V: TRBV5-1
D: TRBD2
CDR3: CASSLAWTSGDIRPYEQYF
DNA: TGCGCCAGCAGCTTGGCCTGGACTAGCGGGGATATCAGGCCCTACGAGCAGTACTTC

size: NA
J: TRBJ2-7
V: TRBV9
D: TRBD2
CDR3: CASSVGTGTSFSEQYF
DNA: TGTGCCAGCAGCGTAGGGACCGGGACTAGCTTCTCCGAGCAGTACTTC

size: NA
J: TRBJ2-6
V: TRBV27
D: NA
CDR3: CASSSDNSGANVLTF
DNA: TGTGCCAGCAGTTCTGACAACTCTGGGGCCAACGTCCTGACTTTC

size: NA
J: TRBJ1-2
V: TRBV19
D: NA
CDR3: CASMGHGYTF
DNA: TGTGCCAGTATGGGACACGGCTACACCTTC

size: NA
J: TRBJ1-3
V: TRBV9
D: NA
CDR3: CASSVEARTSSGNTIYF
DNA: TGTGCCAGCAGCGTAGAGGCCAGAACGAGCTCTGGAAACACCATATATTTT

size: NA
J: TRBJ2-1
V: TRBV28
D: TRBD2
CDR3: CASSPPTSGGAWYNEQFF
DNA: TGTGCCAGCAGCCCACCCACTAGCGGGGGGGCCTGGTACAATGAGCAGTTCTTC

size: NA
J: TRBJ2-3
V: TRBV5-5
D: TRBD2
CDR3: CASSLDGTSGARNSDTQYF
DNA: TGTGCCAGCAGCTTGGACGGGACTAGCGGGGCCCGGAACTCAGATACGCAGTATTTT

size: once
J: TRBJ1-2
V: TRBV18
D: TRBD1
CDR3: CASSNRGGYGYTF
DNA: TGTGCCAGCTCGAACAGGGGAGGCTATGGCTACACCTTC

size: once
J: TRBJ2-3
V: TRBV10-1
D: NA
CDR3: CASSAGSSSTDTQYF
DNA: TGCGCCAGCAGTGCAGGTAGCAGTAGCACAGATACGCAGTATTTT

size: NA
J: TRBJ2-2
V: TRBV9
D: NA
CDR3: CASSPSTPVDTGELFF
DNA: TGTGCCAGCAGCCCGAGTACGCCCGTTGACACCGGGGAGCTGTTTTTT

size: NA
J: TRBJ1-5
V: TRBV7-9
D: NA
CDR3: CASSLGQESRPQHF
DNA: TGTGCCAGCAGTCTCGGGCAGGAGTCTAGGCCCCAGCATTTT

size: NA
J: TRBJ1-1
V: TRBV19
D: NA
CDR3: CASSIFRVMNTEAFF
DNA: TGTGCCAGTAGTATATTTAGGGTTATGAACACTGAAGCTTTCTTT

size: once
J: TRBJ1-2
V: TRBV5-5
D: NA
CDR3: CASSRTVSISPNYGYTF
DNA: TGTGCCAGCAGCCGGACAGTCTCAATATCCCCTAACTATGGCTACACCTTC

size: NA
J: TRBJ1-2
V: TRBV7-9
D: TRBD1
CDR3: CASSSGQGAYGYTF
DNA: TGTGCCAGCAGTTCCGGACAGGGGGCCTACGGCTACACCTTC

size: NA
J: TRBJ1-4
V: TRBV20-1
D: NA
CDR3: CSASPDDATNEKLFF
DNA: TGCAGTGCTAGTCCGGACGATGCAACTAATGAAAAACTGTTTTTT

size: few
J: TRBJ2-3
V: TRBV9
D: NA
CDR3: CASSATSTDTQYF
DNA: TGTGCCAGCAGCGCAACTAGCACAGATACGCAGTATTTT

size: NA
J: TRBJ1-1
V: TRBV19
D: TRBD1
CDR3: CASSRFTGAEAFF
DNA: TGTGCCAGTAGTAGATTTACAGGGGCTGAAGCTTTCTTT

size: NA
J: TRBJ1-1
V: TRBV6-4
D: NA
CDR3: CASSPGPANTEAFF
DNA: TGTGCCAGCAGTCCGGGGCCGGCGAACACTGAAGCTTTCTTT

size: NA
J: TRBJ1-4
V: TRBV12-3/TRBV12-4
D: NA
CDR3: CASSFTGNEKLFF
DNA: TGTGCCAGCAGTTTTACCGGGAATGAAAAACTGTTTTTT

size: NA
J: TRBJ1-3
V: TRBV29-1
D: NA
CDR3: CSVLGGNTIYF
DNA: TGCAGCGTTTTGGGGGGAAACACCATATATTTT

size: NA
J: TRBJ1-2
V: TRBV18
D: NA
CDR3: CASSPPASFYGYTF
DNA: TGTGCCAGCTCACCACCCGCCAGCTTCTATGGCTACACCTTC

size: NA
J: TRBJ1-4
V: TRBV7-2
D: NA
CDR3: CASSSRALANEKLFF
DNA: TGTGCCAGCAGCTCGCGGGCGCTTGCTAATGAAAAACTGTTTTTT